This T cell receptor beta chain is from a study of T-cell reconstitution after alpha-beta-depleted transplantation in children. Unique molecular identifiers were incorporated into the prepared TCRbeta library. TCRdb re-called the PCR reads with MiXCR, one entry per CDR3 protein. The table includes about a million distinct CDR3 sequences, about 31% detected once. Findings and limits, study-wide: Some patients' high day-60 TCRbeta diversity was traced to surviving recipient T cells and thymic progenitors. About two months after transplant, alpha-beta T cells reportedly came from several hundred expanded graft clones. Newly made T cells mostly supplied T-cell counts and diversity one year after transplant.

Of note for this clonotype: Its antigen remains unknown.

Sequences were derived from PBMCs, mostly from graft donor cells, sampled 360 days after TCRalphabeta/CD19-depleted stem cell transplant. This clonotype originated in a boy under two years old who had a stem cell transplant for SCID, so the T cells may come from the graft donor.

In DNA form, the CDR3 reads TGTGCCAGCAGCTCTCGGGGACAGGGCACCTCCTACGAGCAGTACTTC. Translated: CASSSRGQGTSYEQYF. The rearrangement uses TRBV7-9 and TRBJ2-7, with 9 bases fitting TRBD1. CDR3 length equals 16 residues. CDR1 and CDR2 (germline): SEHNR, FQNEAQ (reference sequence). The V gene end was trimmed by 4 bases and the J gene end by 0 bases; junction bases not matched to a gene: 7.